This passage covers 5 T cell receptor beta chains from one sample sequenced in a study of blood T cell repertoires in COVID-19. Using immunoSEQ multiplex PCR, the repertoire was profiled, and TCRdb retains in-frame clones only, with some absent. The table records approximately 60,000 clones, approximately 79% of them present only once. The material sequenced was peripheral blood. The receptors were sampled from an elderly woman with active or convalescent COVID-19.

CDR3 amino acids: CASSRRTGAGAYGYTF. CDR3 nucleotides: TGCGCCAGCAGCCGCCGGACGGGCGCAGGGGCCTATGGCTACACCTTC. The V and J genes are TRBV5-1 and TRBJ1-2, with TRBD1 as a possible D gene (6 bases). V lost 4 bases to trimming and J lost 4 bases, with 20 bases between them. CDR3 length: 16 amino acids. The germline V gene encodes CDR1 SGHRS and CDR2 YFSETQ.

This chain links TRBV5-1 with TRBJ1-4; a weak D match, TRBD1 (5 bases). The ends were cut back, 4 bases at V and 6 bases at J, with 13 bases in the middle. The germline CDR1 and CDR2 sequences are SGHRS and YFSETQ. CDR3 length: 14 amino acids. CDR3 region: CASSHDSGDEKLFF. For the CDR3, the DNA is TGCGCCAGCAGCCACGACAGTGGAGATGAAAAACTGTTTTTT.

The J gene is TRBJ2-5, the V gene TRBV3-1 (or the pseudogene TRBV3-2), with TRBD1 matching over 7 bases. Germline V gene data show CDR1 as LGHDT and CDR2 as YNNKEL (reference sequence). This CDR3 comprises 14 residues. After removal of 6 bases from V and 4 bases from J, the junction contained 8 bases not matched to a gene. CDR3 nucleotide sequence: TGTGCCAGCAGTCAGACAGGGTTAGGAGAGACCCAGTACTTC. The encoded protein is CASSQTGLGETQYF.

V and J are TRBV10-3 and TRBJ1-2; TRBD1 aligns across 9 bases. Per the germline V gene, CDR1 is ENHRY and CDR2 is SYGVKD. V lost 2 bases and J lost 4; bases outside the gene matches: 2. CDR3 size: 14 residues. CDR3 DNA sequence: TGTGCCATCAGTGAGGGGACAGGGTTCTATGGCTACACCTTC. This gives the protein CAISEGTGFYGYTF.

The J gene is TRBJ1-1, the V gene TRBV10-3; D unclear. In germline, CDR1 is ENHRY, CDR2 SYGVKD. V was cut by 7 bases and J by 4 bases, with 13 bases left in between. The CDR3 contains 13 residues. The CDR3 DNA reads TGTGCCATCACCCGCGAAACAGTCACTGAAGCTTTCTTT. As protein: CAITRETVTEAFF.